This TCR beta chain appears in the sequencing data of a study of shared T cell receptors in the human thymus. The CDR3 covers 14 residues. V shed 0 bases and J shed 6 bases, with 10 bases lying between them. CDR1 and CDR2 from the germline V gene are LGHNA and YNFKEQ. This clone has just one count. Produced via immunoSEQ multiplex PCR; TCRdb's table is partial and in-frame only. The sample lists about 730,000 clones, around 85% seen once, with more than 0.01% in the top ten. This sample was shared with a second study, whose subject was human thymus T cells. From that second work: Corrective heart surgery yielded resections, and these provided the thymus tissue.

This clonotype was obtained from a girl under two years old with a congenital heart defect. This chain uses TRBV4-2 with TRBJ2-3; no clear D gene. Sequenced sample: thymocytes. The chain's CDR3 is CASSQETDGDTQYF. Here the CDR3 DNA reads TGTGCCAGCAGCCAAGAGACTGATGGGGATACGCAGTATTTT.